This passage covers 4 T cell receptor beta chains from one sample sequenced in a study of T cells expressing NK-cell markers. TCRdb reprocessed the 5' RACE reads, with one entry per CDR3 protein and no DNA. The table counts roughly 150,000 distinct CDR3 sequences; around 20% lies in the top ten. The sequencing sample was made of blood T cells: a sorted CD56 or NKG2C T cell subset, CD4+ or CD8+ T cells, or bulk PBMC T cells (not recorded which). These receptors were collected from a woman between 18 and 70 years old in good health.

The V gene is TRBV24-1, the J gene TRBJ2-7. The CDR3 has 15 amino acids. Germline V gene lookup returns CDR1 KGHDR and CDR2 SFDVKD. The CDR3 is CATSDRGRSWDEQYF.

V is TRBV4-1 and J is TRBJ1-5; TCRdb calls TRBD1, which cannot be checked without DNA. From germline, CDR1 is MGHRA and CDR2 YSYEKL. This CDR3 spans 16 amino acids. CDR3 sequence: CASSQDLRPENQPQHF.

The V gene is TRBV5-6, the J gene TRBJ2-3; checking the TCRdb D call of TRBD2 is not possible without DNA. Germline V gene lookup returns CDR1 SGHDT and CDR2 YYEEEE. The CDR3 loop spans 21 amino acids. Here the CDR3 reads CASSLWTRGATSGGHTDTQYF.

The chain is built from TRBV20-1 and TRBJ2-1; the D call of TRBD2 rests on TCRdb alone, since no DNA is present to check it. The germline V gene encodes CDR1 DFQATT and CDR2 SNEGSKA (reference sequence). The CDR3 is made up of 14 amino acids. The CDR3 reads CSSTRTSDGTEQFF.